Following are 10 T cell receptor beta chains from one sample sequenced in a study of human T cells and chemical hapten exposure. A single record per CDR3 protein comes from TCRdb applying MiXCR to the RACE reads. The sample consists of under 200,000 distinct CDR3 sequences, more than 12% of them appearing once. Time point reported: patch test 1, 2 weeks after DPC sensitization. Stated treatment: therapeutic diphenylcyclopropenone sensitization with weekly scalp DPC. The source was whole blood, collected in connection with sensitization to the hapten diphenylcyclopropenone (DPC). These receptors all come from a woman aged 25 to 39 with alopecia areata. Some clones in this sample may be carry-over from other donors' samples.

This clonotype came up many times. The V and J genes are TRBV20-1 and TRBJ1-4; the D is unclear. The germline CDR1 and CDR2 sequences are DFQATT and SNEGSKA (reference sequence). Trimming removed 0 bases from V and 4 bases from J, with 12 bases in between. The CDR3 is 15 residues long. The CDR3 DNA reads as TGCAGTGCTAGAGATCCCCGGCAGAATAATGAAAAACTGTTTTTT. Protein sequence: CSARDPRQNNEKLFF.

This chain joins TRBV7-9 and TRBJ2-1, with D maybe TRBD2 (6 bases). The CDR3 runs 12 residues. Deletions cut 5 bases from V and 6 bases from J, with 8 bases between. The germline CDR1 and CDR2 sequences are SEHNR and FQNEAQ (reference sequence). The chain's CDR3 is CASSIGSNEQFF. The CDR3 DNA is TGTGCCAGCAGCATCGGGAGCAATGAGCAGTTCTTC.

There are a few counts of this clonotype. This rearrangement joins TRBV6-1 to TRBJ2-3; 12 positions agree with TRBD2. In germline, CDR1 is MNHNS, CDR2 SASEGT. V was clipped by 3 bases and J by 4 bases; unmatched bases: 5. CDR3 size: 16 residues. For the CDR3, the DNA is TGTGCCAGCAGTGAGACTAGCGGGAGATGGGCAGATACGCAGTATTTT. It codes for CASSETSGRWADTQYF.

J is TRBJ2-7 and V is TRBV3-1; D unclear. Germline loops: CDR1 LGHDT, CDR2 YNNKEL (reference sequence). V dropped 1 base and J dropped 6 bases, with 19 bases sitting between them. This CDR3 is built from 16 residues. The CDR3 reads CASSQGTNFGPGEQYV. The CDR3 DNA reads TGTGCCAGCAGCCAAGGTACGAATTTTGGCCCCGGCGAGCAGTACGTC.

The CDR3 protein is CASSEMGEQYF. The CDR3, as DNA: TGTGCCAGCAGTGAGATGGGCGAGCAGTACTTC. This chain connects TRBV25-1 to TRBJ2-7, with unresolved D. Germline CDR1 is MGHDK and CDR2 is SYGVNS. CDR3 length: 11 residues. The germline V and J ends were trimmed by 3 bases and 6 bases, with 6 bases remaining between them.

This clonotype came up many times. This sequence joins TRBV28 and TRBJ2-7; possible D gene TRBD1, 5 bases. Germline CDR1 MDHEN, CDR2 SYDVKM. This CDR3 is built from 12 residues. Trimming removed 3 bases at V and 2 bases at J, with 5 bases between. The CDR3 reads CASSLDTYEQYF. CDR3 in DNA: TGTGCCAGCAGTTTGGACACCTACGAGCAGTACTTC.

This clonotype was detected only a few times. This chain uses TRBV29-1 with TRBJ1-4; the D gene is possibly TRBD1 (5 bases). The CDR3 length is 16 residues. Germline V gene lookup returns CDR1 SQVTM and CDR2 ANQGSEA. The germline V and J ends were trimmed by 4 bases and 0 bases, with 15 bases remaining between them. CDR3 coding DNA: TGCAGCGTTGCCGGGACCGGGGGGACAACTAATGAAAAACTGTTTTTT. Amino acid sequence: CSVAGTGGTTNEKLFF.

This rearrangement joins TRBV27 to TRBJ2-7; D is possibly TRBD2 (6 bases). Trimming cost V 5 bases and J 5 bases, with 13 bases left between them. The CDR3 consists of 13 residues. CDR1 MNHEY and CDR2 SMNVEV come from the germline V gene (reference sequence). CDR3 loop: CASSPRGTNEQYF. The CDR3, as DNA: TGTGCCAGCAGTCCCCGGGGGACGAACGAGCAGTACTTC.

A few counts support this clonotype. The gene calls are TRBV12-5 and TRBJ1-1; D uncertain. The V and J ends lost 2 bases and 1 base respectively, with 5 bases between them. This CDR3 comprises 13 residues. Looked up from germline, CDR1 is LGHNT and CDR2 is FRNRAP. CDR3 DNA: TGTGCTAGTGGTTTGACGGGGAACACTGAAGCTTTCTTT. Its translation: CASGLTGNTEAFF.

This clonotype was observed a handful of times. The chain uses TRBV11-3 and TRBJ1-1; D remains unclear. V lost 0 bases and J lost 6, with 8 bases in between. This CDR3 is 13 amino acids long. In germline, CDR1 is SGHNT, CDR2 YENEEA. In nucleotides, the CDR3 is TGTGCCAGCAGCTTAGATTTGAGGTCTGAAGCTTTCTTT. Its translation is CASSLDLRSEAFF.